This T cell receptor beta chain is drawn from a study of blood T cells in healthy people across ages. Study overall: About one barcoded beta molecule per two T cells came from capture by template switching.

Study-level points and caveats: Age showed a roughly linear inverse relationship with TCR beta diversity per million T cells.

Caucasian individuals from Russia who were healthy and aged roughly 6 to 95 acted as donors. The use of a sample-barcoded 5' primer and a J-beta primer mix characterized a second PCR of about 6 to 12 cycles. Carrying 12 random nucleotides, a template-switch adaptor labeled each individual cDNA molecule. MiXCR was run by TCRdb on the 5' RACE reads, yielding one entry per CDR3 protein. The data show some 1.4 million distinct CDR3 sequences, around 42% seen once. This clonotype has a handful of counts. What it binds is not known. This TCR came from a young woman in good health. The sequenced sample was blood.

CDR3 amino acids: CASSRAERGTQYF. In DNA form, the CDR3 reads TGCGCCAGCAGCCGAGCCGAGAGGGGTACGCAGTATTTT. This chain joins TRBV4-1 and TRBJ2-3; D is perhaps TRBD1 or TRBD2 (5 bases each). The CDR3 runs to 13 residues. Germline V gene lookup returns CDR1 MGHRA and CDR2 YSYEKL. The germline V and J ends were trimmed by 4 bases and 8 bases, with 13 bases remaining between them.